The 28 T cell receptor beta chains reported below all come from one sample, sequenced in a study of blood T cell repertoires in COVID-19 (dated by TCRdb to 2020 to 2022). The protocol used for the library was the immunoSEQ multiplex PCR assay. This is the immuneACCESS table as TCRdb keeps it, with only in-frame sequences that have V and J called. A part of the clones is gone; compared with another copy, unresolved V genes explain less than half, and the rest is unexplained. The sample table records roughly 160,000 clones; 74% of these occur just once. Approximately 3% of the sample belongs to the ten largest clones. The sequencing input was peripheral blood. These receptors were taken from a woman older than 75 with acute or convalescent COVID-19.

This sequence joins TRBV28 and TRBJ2-5, with a weak D call TRBD2 (5 bases). The ends were cut back, 7 bases at V and 3 bases at J, with 18 bases in the middle. This CDR3 contains 15 residues. Germline V gene lookup returns CDR1 MDHEN and CDR2 SYDVKM. As DNA, the CDR3 is TGTGCCAGCACCCGGACTTATAGAGTGGAAGAGACCCAGTACTTC. Protein: CASTRTYRVEETQYF.

The V gene is TRBV18, the J gene TRBJ1-2, with TRBD1 matching over 8 bases. This CDR3 comprises 14 residues. CDR1 is KGHSH, CDR2 LQKENI, per germline. V was clipped by 5 bases and J by 5 bases; unmatched bases: 7. The CDR3 loop is CASSDRTGPYGYTF. The CDR3 coding sequence is TGTGCCAGCTCAGATCGGACAGGGCCTTATGGCTACACCTTC.

The chain has TRBV11-2 and TRBJ1-6; the D gene is possibly TRBD1 (6 bases). This CDR3 spans 13 amino acids. Germline CDR1 reads SGHAT; CDR2 reads FQNNGV. V shed 3 bases and J shed 10 bases, with 10 bases lying between them. CDR3 in DNA: TGTGCCAGCAGCTTGGCAGGGGAATCACCCCTCCACTTT. Amino acid sequence: CASSLAGESPLHF.

The J gene is TRBJ2-7, the V gene TRBV29-1; TRBD2 matches 16 bases. The CDR3 runs 17 residues. From germline, CDR1 is SQVTM and CDR2 ANQGSEA. The J segment lost 3 bases and the V segment lost 5 bases, leaving 10 bases of the junction unmatched. The CDR3 loop reads CSVSEGTSGRDVYEQYF. CDR3 nucleotides: TGCAGCGTTTCCGAGGGGACTAGCGGGAGGGATGTCTACGAGCAGTACTTC.

This clone was picked up one time. This chain connects TRBV4-2 to TRBJ1-1; 7 positions match TRBD1. J gave up 3 bases and V 0 bases, and 7 bases lay outside the gene matches. CDR1 LGHNA and CDR2 YNFKEQ come from the germline V gene. The CDR3 spans 16 residues. The CDR3 spells CASSQEGTGEDTEAFF. DNA for the CDR3: TGTGCCAGCAGCCAAGAAGGTACAGGGGAGGACACTGAAGCTTTCTTT.

The chain links TRBV10-3 to TRBJ1-3; D gene ambiguous. Trimming took off 3 bases at V and 2 bases at J, with 11 bases between the two ends. From germline, CDR1 is ENHRY and CDR2 SYGVKD. The CDR3 is 15 amino acids. CDR3 nucleotides: TGTGCCATCAGTGAAGGAGGGCAGACTGGAAACACCATATATTTT. Its protein product is CAISEGGQTGNTIYF.

V and J are TRBV6-2 or TRBV6-3 and TRBJ2-5; D might be TRBD2 (7 bases). The CDR3 covers 16 residues. Germline-derived CDR1 and CDR2 are MNHEY and SVGEGT. Trimming shortened V by 6 bases and J by 3 bases, and 20 bases separated the two germline ends. The CDR3 DNA sequence: TGTGCCAGCAGCCCTCACGGGGGCGGGAGCGAAGAGACCCAGTACTTC. Amino acid sequence: CASSPHGGGSEETQYF.

This chain uses TRBV3-1 (or the pseudogene TRBV3-2) with TRBJ1-6; D might be TRBD1 (5 bases). V lost 1 base and J 7 bases, leaving 17 bases between the germline ends. In germline, CDR1 is LGHDT, CDR2 YNNKEL (reference sequence). CDR3 size: 17 residues. The DNA for the CDR3 is TGTGCCAGCAGCCAAGTCTTTGGGGGGGTGTGGAATTCACCCCTCCACTTT. It yields the protein CASSQVFGGVWNSPLHF.

The gene calls are TRBV11-2 and TRBJ2-7; D might be TRBD2 (5 bases). The ends were cut back, 1 base at V and 3 bases at J, with 16 bases in the middle. CDR3 length: 16 residues. Germline CDR1 reads SGHAT; CDR2 reads FQNNGV. DNA for the CDR3: TGTGCCAGCAGCTTAGGGGGTCGAGGGCCCCTCTACGAGCAGTACTTC. It translates to CASSLGGRGPLYEQYF.

The chain employs TRBV5-6 and TRBJ1-6; 8 nucleotides line up with TRBD1. With V trimmed by 0 bases and J by 7 bases, 3 bases remained unmatched. The CDR3 sequence is 15 residues long. CDR1 is SGHDT, CDR2 YYEEEE, per germline. The CDR3 region is CASSLDDRGNSPLHF. DNA of the CDR3: TGTGCCAGCAGCTTGGACGACAGGGGAAATTCACCCCTCCACTTT.

The genes are TRBV6-5 and TRBJ2-1, with 10 bases matching TRBD1. The V gene's germline CDR1 is MNHEY and CDR2 SVGAGI. Losses at the gene ends were 6 bases for V and 10 bases for J; bases not matched to a gene: 9. The CDR3 consists of 14 residues. The CDR3, as DNA: TGTGCCAGCAGGGGGACAGGGGCCCTCGGGGAGCAGTTCTTC. Translating it yields CASRGTGALGEQFF.

V gene TRBV21-1 combines with J gene TRBJ2-5; the table's D call, TRBD2, has no DNA check behind it. TRBV21-1 is a pseudogene segment. The CDR3 has 11 residues. CDR3 sequence (DNA): TGTGCCAGCTTACCGGGAGAGACCCAGTACTTC. This sequence encodes CASLPGETQYF.

This clone was found a few times. J is TRBJ2-1 and V is TRBV10-1; 8 bases are shared with TRBD2. The CDR3 consists of 16 residues. J was trimmed by 4 bases and V by 3 bases; bases with no gene match: 8. Germline assignment: CDR1 WNHNN and CDR2 SYGVQD (reference sequence). As DNA, the CDR3 is TGCGCCAGCAGTGAAGGAGAGCAGCGGGGGTACAATGAGCAGTTCTTC. It specifies CASSEGEQRGYNEQFF.

This chain uses TRBV5-1 with TRBJ1-4, with a weak D call TRBD1 (5 bases). The CDR3 runs to 14 residues. V lost 7 bases and J 1 base, leaving 11 bases between the germline ends. Per the germline V gene, CDR1 is SGHRS and CDR2 is YFSETQ. The CDR3 protein is CASADGQTNEKLFF. CDR3 sequence (DNA): TGCGCCAGCGCGGACGGACAAACTAATGAAAAACTGTTTTTT.

This clone turned up a few times. V is TRBV10-3 and J is TRBJ1-2; 7 nucleotides align to TRBD1. CDR1 is ENHRY, CDR2 SYGVKD, per germline. CDR3 length: 15 residues. Trimming removed 11 bases from V and 0 bases from J; junction bases left unmatched: 12. The CDR3 region has the DNA TGTGCCGCCAAAAAGGGGACAGAGGCTAACTATGGCTACACCTTC. It encodes CAAKKGTEANYGYTF.

The CDR3: CASSHGGGGYGYTF. The CDR3 bases are TGTGCCAGCAGTCACGGGGGGGGCGGGTATGGCTACACCTTC. J is TRBJ1-2 and V is TRBV3-1 (or the pseudogene TRBV3-2); the D gene is possibly TRBD1 (6 bases). The CDR3 runs to 14 residues. Per the germline V gene, CDR1 is LGHDT and CDR2 is YNNKEL (reference sequence). Trimming removed 6 bases from V and 5 bases from J, with 16 bases in between.

The CDR3 DNA follows: TGTGCCAGCAGTTACTCGGGGGCCAGCGAAGGAAACACCATATATTTT. This encodes CASSYSGASEGNTIYF. The rearrangement uses TRBV6-5 and TRBJ1-3; possibly TRBD1 for D (6 bases). V lost 0 bases, J lost 4 bases, and 13 bases lay in between. CDR3 size: 16 residues. The V gene's germline CDR1 is MNHEY and CDR2 SVGAGI.

This clone was counted many times. The rearrangement joins TRBV6-6 to TRBJ2-7; D gene ambiguous. V lost 2 bases, J lost 6 bases, and 11 bases lay in between. CDR3 length equals 13 residues. Germline values: CDR1 MNHNY, CDR2 SVGAGI (reference sequence). CDR3 region: CASSYPTSGEQYF. DNA of the CDR3: TGTGCCAGCAGTTACCCCACCAGTGGCGAGCAGTACTTC.

The rearrangement uses TRBV4-1 and TRBJ2-7, with 9 bases matching TRBD2. The CDR3 contains 15 residues. Trimming removed 2 bases from V and 0 bases from J; junction bases left unmatched: 2. Germline V CDR1 and CDR2: MGHRA, YSYEKL. DNA of the CDR3: TGCGCCAGCAGCCAACTAGCGGGAAGCTCCTACGAGCAGTACTTC. This codes for CASSQLAGSSYEQYF.

This sequence joins TRBV6-5 and TRBJ2-3; D is unclear. CDR1 is MNHEY, CDR2 SVGAGI, per germline. The CDR3 is 14 amino acids. Trimming pared 6 bases from V and 0 bases from J, leaving 10 bases between. The CDR3 DNA sequence: TGTGCCAGCAGCCCCAGGTATAGCACAGATACGCAGTATTTT. Translated: CASSPRYSTDTQYF.

This sequence joins TRBV19 and TRBJ2-7, with 8 positions matching TRBD2. Unmatched junction bases numbered 1, after V lost 2 bases and J lost 4 bases. Germline lookup yields CDR1 LNHDA and CDR2 SQIVND (reference sequence). The CDR3 length is 13 residues. The CDR3 nucleotides read TGTGCCAGTAGTATAACGGGAGGGTACGAGCAGTACTTC. It codes for CASSITGGYEQYF.

The rearrangement links TRBV10-3 to TRBJ1-1; D perhaps matches TRBD1 (6 bases). Germline V gene sequence: CDR1 ENHRY, CDR2 SYGVKD. The CDR3 is made up of 13 amino acids. The ends were cut back, 2 bases at V and 10 bases at J, with 14 bases in the middle. The CDR3 DNA follows: TGTGCCATCAGTGAGCCGAACAGGGATCGAGCTTTCTTT. Its translation: CAISEPNRDRAFF.

V usage is TRBV29-1 and J usage is TRBJ1-1; TRBD1 matches 10 bases. The CDR3 consists of 15 residues. V gave up 1 base and J gave up 1 base; unmatched junction bases: 3. Germline-derived CDR1 and CDR2 are SQVTM and ANQGSEA. The CDR3 region has the DNA TGCAGCGTTGAAGCTCGACAGGGGGCGAACACTGAAGCTTTCTTT. Translated: CSVEARQGANTEAFF.

The chain recombines TRBV5-1 with TRBJ1-1, with D possibly matching TRBD1 (5 bases). The germline CDR1 and CDR2 sequences are SGHRS and YFSETQ. V was shortened by 4 bases and J by 4 bases, with 23 bases between the two germline ends. The CDR3 spans 17 residues. CDR3 sequence (DNA): TGCGCCAGCAGCCGAAGACAGTTTAGTGGTTCACTCACTGAAGCTTTCTTT. It yields the protein CASSRRQFSGSLTEAFF.

The chain carries TRBV19 and TRBJ2-1; 8 nucleotides align to TRBD1. The CDR3 is made up of 16 amino acids. The V segment lost 5 bases and the J segment 4 bases; nucleotides outside the gene matches: 10. Per the germline V gene, CDR1 is LNHDA and CDR2 is SQIVND (reference sequence). For the CDR3, the DNA is TGTGCCAGTAGTCAACCATATCGGGACAGGTACAATGAGCAGTTCTTC. Its translation: CASSQPYRDRYNEQFF. Full variable domain (rest looked up from reference TRBV19 and TRBJ2-1): DGGITQSPKYLFRKEGQNVTLSCEQNLNHDAMYWYRQDPGQGLRLIYYSQIVNDFQKGDIAEGYSVSREKKESFPLTVTSAQKNPTAFYLCASSQPYRDRYNEQFFGPGTRLTVL.

The chain links TRBV3-1 (or the pseudogene TRBV3-2) to TRBJ1-3, with 8 bases matching TRBD1. The germline gives CDR1 LGHDT, CDR2 YNNKEL (reference sequence). This CDR3 contains 14 residues. V gave up 5 bases and J gave up 0 bases; unmatched junction bases: 0. CDR3 region: CASSGTGSGNTIYF. CDR3 coding DNA: TGTGCCAGCAGCGGGACAGGCTCTGGAAACACCATATATTTT.

In its sample, this clone was seen many times. This chain joins TRBV5-6 and TRBJ2-3; TRBD2 matches 7 bases. The J segment lost 6 bases and the V segment lost 3 bases, leaving 1 base of the junction unmatched. Germline lookup yields CDR1 SGHDT and CDR2 YYEEEE. This CDR3 is built from 12 residues. In nucleotides, the CDR3 is TGTGCCAGCAGCTCCGGGGGGGATACGCAGTATTTT. Its translation: CASSSGGDTQYF.

Note on this clone: Other DNA sequences in this sample translate to the same CDR3. The chain employs TRBV4-3 and TRBJ2-1, with D perhaps matching TRBD2 (6 bases). CDR3 size: 15 residues. Trimming removed 6 bases at V and 0 bases at J, with 12 bases between. Per the germline V gene, CDR1 is LGHNA and CDR2 is YSLEER. CDR3 nucleotides: TGCGCCAGCAGTCAATTGGGGGGCTCCTACAATGAGCAGTTCTTC. This gives the protein CASSQLGGSYNEQFF.